This T cell receptor (beta chain) was identified during a study of T cell responses to AZD1222 COVID-19 vaccine. The germline V gene encodes CDR1 SGHTA and CDR2 FQGTGA. The V and J ends lost 4 bases and 1 base, in that order; junction bases with no gene match: 14. The CDR3 covers 18 residues. The table came from immunoSEQ multiplex PCR; TCRdb's copy has only in-frame clones and leaves some out. The sample consists of approximately 150,000 clones, around 93% of them appearing once. The chain combines TRBV7-3 with TRBJ1-1; 8 bases agree with TRBD1. The sample was peripheral blood, taken on day 0 of AZD1222 vaccination. The TCR was taken from an adult in good health. This CDR3 reads CASSSQPGTGLGNTEAFF. CDR3 in DNA: TGTGCCAGCAGCTCACAACCCGGGACAGGTTTGGGGAACACTGAAGCTTTCTTT.